Each of the 8 T cell receptor beta chains below was sequenced from the same sample in a study of CD8 T cells in Susac syndrome. Random hexamers served to reverse transcribe roughly 0.5 to 1 ug RNA. MiXCR, run by TCRdb on the immunoSEQ multiplex PCR reads, gives a single entry per CDR3 protein. Among about 160,000 distinct CDR3 sequences listed, about 90% were seen once. Sequenced material: CD4+ T cells from PBMCs. The source is a human donor in good health.

The CDR3 DNA reads TGCGCCAGCAGCGCCGGGACTAGCGGACACACCGGGGAGCTGTTTTTT. Amino acid sequence: CASSAGTSGHTGELFF. V gene TRBV5-1 combines with J gene TRBJ2-2, with 11 positions matching TRBD2. CDR1 is SGHRS, CDR2 YFSETQ, per germline. CDR3 length equals 16 residues. With 4 bases clipped from V and 3 bases from J, the junction kept 5 bases outside the gene matches. The full variable domain, in which reference TRBV5-1 and TRBJ2-2 provide the parts outside the CDR3, is KAGVTQTPRYLIKTRGQQVTLSCSPISGHRSVSWYQQTPGQGLQFLFEYFSETQRNKGNFPGRFSGRQFSNSRSEMNVSTLELGDSALYLCASSAGTSGHTGELFFGEGSRLTVL.

J is TRBJ2-7 and V is TRBV6-6, with D perhaps matching TRBD1 (6 bases). Germline V gives CDR1 MNHNY, CDR2 SVGAGI (reference sequence). Trimming shortened V by 7 bases and J by 2 bases, and 15 bases separated the two germline ends. The CDR3 runs 14 residues. As DNA, the CDR3 is TGTGCCAGCACCATCGGACAGCTGACCTACGAGCAGTACTTC. It specifies CASTIGQLTYEQYF.

The chain uses TRBV29-1 and TRBJ1-2; 8 bases are a match to TRBD1. Germline-derived CDR1 and CDR2 are SQVTM and ANQGSEA. V gave up 8 bases and J gave up 6 bases; unmatched junction bases: 5. The CDR3 is made up of 11 amino acids. The CDR3 nucleotides read TGCAGCCTAATGGACAGGGATGGCTACACCTTC. Protein: CSLMDRDGYTF. Using reference TRBV29-1 and TRBJ1-2 for the parts outside the CDR3, the full variable domain is SAVISQKPSRDICQRGTSLTIQCQVDSQVTMMFWYRQQPGQSLTLIATANQGSEATYESGFVIDKFPISRPNLTFSTLTVSNMSPEDSSIYLCSLMDRDGYTFGSGTRLTVV.

The chain carries TRBV19 and TRBJ1-1, with D maybe TRBD1 (5 bases). Germline CDR1 and CDR2: LNHDA and SQIVND (reference sequence). CDR3 length: 14 amino acids. Trimming pared 4 bases from V and 0 bases from J, leaving 9 bases between. Here the CDR3 reads CASSREGLNTEAFF. Here the CDR3 DNA reads TGTGCCAGTAGTAGAGAGGGGTTGAACACTGAAGCTTTCTTT. The full variable domain, completed using reference TRBV19 and TRBJ1-1, is DGGITQSPKYLFRKEGQNVTLSCEQNLNHDAMYWYRQDPGQGLRLIYYSQIVNDFQKGDIAEGYSVSREKKESFPLTVTSAQKNPTAFYLCASSREGLNTEAFFGQGTRLTVV.

Remarks on this clonotype: The junction departs from germline at one end; a sequencing error may be responsible. This chain uses TRBV11-2 with TRBJ2-5; 8 nucleotides align to TRBD2. The CDR3 spans 16 residues. The germline V gene has CDR1 SGHAT and CDR2 FQNNGV. CDR3 nucleotides: TGTGCCAGCAGCTTAGGGAGTAGCGGGGTCCGGGAGACCCAGCACTTC. The encoded protein is CASSLGSSGVRETQHF.

This chain links TRBV12-3 or TRBV12-4 with TRBJ1-1; 9 bases align to TRBD1. The ends lost 5 bases at V and 10 bases at J; junction bases unmatched: 5. This CDR3 contains 12 residues. The CDR3 sequence: CASSRDRAGAFF. Here the CDR3 DNA reads TGTGCCAGCAGTCGGGACAGGGCAGGAGCTTTCTTT.

The V gene is TRBV20-1, the J gene TRBJ2-5; D unclear. V was clipped by 2 bases and J by 1 base, with 14 bases between them. CDR3 size: 15 residues. Germline CDR1 DFQATT, CDR2 SNEGSKA (reference sequence). CDR3 loop: CSARPFVGIQETQYF. In DNA form, the CDR3 reads TGCAGTGCTAGACCCTTCGTAGGGATCCAAGAGACCCAGTACTTC.

This chain joins TRBV29-1 and TRBJ1-1; D is undetermined. V was pared by 3 bases and J by 8 bases, with 13 bases between. This CDR3 has 12 amino acids. Germline CDR1 reads SQVTM; CDR2 reads ANQGSEA. The CDR3 here is CSVDASISEAFF. CDR3 DNA: TGCAGCGTTGATGCCAGCATTTCCGAAGCTTTCTTT.